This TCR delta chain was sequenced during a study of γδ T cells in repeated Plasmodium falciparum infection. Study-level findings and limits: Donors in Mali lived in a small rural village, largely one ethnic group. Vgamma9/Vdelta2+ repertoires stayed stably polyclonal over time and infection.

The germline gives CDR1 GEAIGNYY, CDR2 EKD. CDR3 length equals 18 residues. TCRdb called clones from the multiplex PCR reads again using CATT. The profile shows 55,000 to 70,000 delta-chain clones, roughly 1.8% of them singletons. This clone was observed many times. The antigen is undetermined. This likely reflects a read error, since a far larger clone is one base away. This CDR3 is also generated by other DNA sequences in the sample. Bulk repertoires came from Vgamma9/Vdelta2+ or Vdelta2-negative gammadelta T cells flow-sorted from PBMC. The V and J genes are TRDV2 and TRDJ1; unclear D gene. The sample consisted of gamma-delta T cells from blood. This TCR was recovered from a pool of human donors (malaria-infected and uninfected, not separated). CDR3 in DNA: TGTGCCTGTGACACGAAGTACTACCAGCCGATGTACACAGATAAACTCATCTTT. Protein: CACDTKYYQPMYTDKLIF.